The rows below give T cell receptor beta chains drawn from one sample of a study of T cells expressing NK-cell markers. TCRdb reprocessed the 5' RACE reads, keeping one entry per CDR3 protein, no DNA. Across about 21,000 distinct CDR3 sequences, the top ten clones capture 58% of the sample. The sequenced sample was blood T cells: a sorted CD56 or NKG2C T cell subset, CD4+ or CD8+ T cells, or bulk PBMC T cells (not recorded which). The receptors originated from a man aged 18-69 years in good health. Each CDR3 is given with its conserved first and last residue. Clone size is stated in some rows and not others, as once, few, many or a class when expanded.

CDR3 protein	J gene	V gene	clone size
CASSQDFRGVVALNYEQYF	TRBJ2-7	TRBV4-3	.
CSARVRQMNTEAFF	TRBJ1-1	TRBV20-1	.
CASSLEQALAGGRETQYF	TRBJ2-5	TRBV7-6	.
CASSSPGGTGDFNEQFF	TRBJ2-1	TRBV6-2/TRBV6-3	.
CASSIEGRGNQPQHF	TRBJ1-5	TRBV19	.
CASSPIPGTSGTDTQYF	TRBJ2-3	TRBV6-5	.
CASSDWGQQYFNSPLHF	TRBJ1-6	TRBV2	.
CASSQDPASGGNNEQFF	TRBJ2-1	TRBV4-1	.
CASSLDRGDQPQHF	TRBJ1-5	TRBV7-8	.
CSASDFDNEQFF	TRBJ2-1	TRBV20-1	.
CASKETGTGGLAQHF	TRBJ1-5	TRBV27	.
CASAVVGFGEQFF	TRBJ2-1	TRBV12-3/TRBV12-4	.
CASSERLAGTYEQYF	TRBJ2-7	TRBV5-5	.
CATSREGQNTEAFF	TRBJ1-1	TRBV15	.
CSASMDTYEQYF	TRBJ2-7	TRBV20-1	.
CASSVQSNEQFF	TRBJ2-1	TRBV5-4	.
CSAPVDTDTQYF	TRBJ2-3	TRBV20-1	.
CASSPLPYALGVYEQYF	TRBJ2-7	TRBV18	.
CASSLTANTGNQPQHF	TRBJ1-5	TRBV18	.
CASSLVPSRGGRSPNTQYF	TRBJ2-3	TRBV11-2	.
CASSSDYEQYF	TRBJ2-7	TRBV28	.
CSAPGDRGGEYNEQFF	TRBJ2-1	TRBV20-1	.
CASSLKGSNQPQHF	TRBJ1-5	TRBV18	.
CASSPPGLAGGDTQYF	TRBJ2-3	TRBV2	.
CAISDGTGGRNEKLFF	TRBJ1-4	TRBV10-3	.
CASSLKRGDTQYF	TRBJ2-3	TRBV7-3	.
CASSGTIGYTF	TRBJ1-2	TRBV12-3/TRBV12-4	.
CSELAGDSYNEQFF	TRBJ2-1	TRBV29-1	.
CSVGKEFRGNYEQYF	TRBJ2-7	TRBV29-1	.
CASTRTAGTQYF	TRBJ2-5	TRBV2	.
CASSLSGGVSYEQYF	TRBJ2-7	TRBV5-1	.
CASSYGLIGLAGYEQYF	TRBJ2-7	TRBV6-2/TRBV6-3	.
CASSLSDEQYF	TRBJ2-7	TRBV27	.
CASSFSRQRDRGYEQYF	TRBJ2-7	TRBV28	.
CASSPVRDEQYF	TRBJ2-7	TRBV18	.
CASSLPDSYGYTF	TRBJ1-2	TRBV5-6	.
CASSLDLAGGSGSQYF	TRBJ2-3	TRBV7-2	.
CASSPGETQYF	TRBJ2-5	TRBV19	.
CASSYYSYEQYF	TRBJ2-7	TRBV6-2/TRBV6-3	.
CSSGSYNEQFF	TRBJ2-1	TRBV29-1	medium-sized
CASSRTAQNTEAFF	TRBJ1-1	TRBV3-1	.
CASSLFAGGRDYNEQFF	TRBJ2-1	TRBV28	.
CASSFVAGLQEAFF	TRBJ1-1	TRBV5-6	.
CSVGSAGVVYNEQFF	TRBJ2-1	TRBV29-1	.
CASSYLVAVSPTQYF	TRBJ2-3	TRBV6-2/TRBV6-3	.